This T cell receptor (beta chain) was retrieved from a study of shared clonotypes between healthy human individuals. Across the whole study: The cohort comprised a couple of women and a few men. Their ages spanned 18 to 49 years.

A remark on this clone: Its antigen is currently unknown. In the same sample, other DNA sequences code for this CDR3.

Measured with immunoSEQ multiplex PCR; TCRdb has only the in-frame clones, and not every one. The sample lists a few hundred thousand clones, 70% to 75% occurring once. Study results and caveats: Estimated clonotype richness was generally higher in naive than memory subsets.

Every donor, a Caucasian adult, lived in Nashville, Tennessee. The CD4+ fraction was divided into a CD45RA+ naive subset and a CD45RA-negative memory subset. The CDR3 spans 14 residues. The germline V gene has CDR1 SGHKS and CDR2 YYEKEE (reference sequence). The ends were cut back, 1 base at V and 0 bases at J, with 5 bases in the middle. This receptor was obtained from a man aged 30 to 45 in good health. The rearrangement joins TRBV5-5 to TRBJ1-5; D gene unclear. Sequencing was done on a sample of memory CD4+ T cells sorted from blood. Subset described: CD45RA-negative fraction. The CDR3 coding sequence is TGTGCCAGCAGCTTGCAGGATAGCAATCAGCCCCAGCATTTT. Its protein product is CASSLQDSNQPQHF. The full variable domain, in which reference TRBV5-5 and TRBJ1-5 provide the parts outside the CDR3, is DAGVTQSPTHLIKTRGQQVTLRCSPISGHKSVSWYQQVLGQGPQFIFQYYEKEERGRGNFPDRFSARQFPNYSSELNVNALLLGDSALYLCASSLQDSNQPQHFGDGTRLSIL.